These 20 T cell receptor beta chains were sequenced from one sample in a study of TIL therapy for anti-PD-1-resistant metastatic lung cancer. This was the immunoSEQ v3 assay. The table came from immunoSEQ multiplex PCR; TCRdb's copy has only in-frame clones and leaves some out. The sample contains more than 55,000 clones, over 75% of which appear only once. This sample's time point: pre-treatment sample, taken before nivolumab and TIL therapy. The input for sequencing was blood, taken at baseline. The receptors come from a person between 25 and 80 years old with non-small cell lung cancer.

The gene calls are TRBV7-2 and TRBJ1-5; D unresolved. This CDR3 region has 15 residues. The V gene lost 5 bases and the J gene lost 2 bases, with 13 bases spanning the gap. Germline loops: CDR1 SGHTA, CDR2 FQGNSA. CDR3 residues: CASSPGGRGNQPQHF. Written as DNA, the CDR3 is TGTGCCAGCAGCCCCGGTGGAAGAGGCAATCAGCCCCAGCATTTT. The whole variable domain, filled in from reference TRBV7-2 and TRBJ1-5, reads GAGVSQSPSNKVTEKGKDVELRCDPISGHTALYWYRQSLGQGLEFLIYFQGNSAPDKSGLPSDRFSAERTGGSVSTLTIQRTQQEDSAVYLCASSPGGRGNQPQHFGDGTRLSIL.

This chain joins TRBV6-5 and TRBJ1-1, with D perhaps TRBD1 (5 bases). Trimming left V 0 bases short and J 5 bases short, with 7 bases between. This CDR3 contains 13 residues. CDR1 is MNHEY and CDR2 is SVGAGI in the germline V gene. This CDR3 is CASSYSRGTEAFF. Written as DNA, the CDR3 is TGTGCCAGCAGTTACTCTCGGGGGACTGAAGCTTTCTTT.

This rearrangement joins TRBV30 to TRBJ2-1; D remains unclear. Germline-derived CDR1 and CDR2 are GTSNPN and SVGIG (reference sequence). This CDR3 has 15 residues. Deletions cut 0 bases from V and 1 base from J, with 10 bases between. This CDR3 is CAWSVGRSSYNEQFF. The CDR3 DNA reads TGTGCCTGGAGTGTAGGCCGATCGTCCTACAATGAGCAGTTCTTC.

The rearrangement uses TRBV30 and TRBJ2-7; 9 positions agree with TRBD2. The CDR3 has 12 amino acids. Trimming cost V 8 bases and J 5 bases; bases outside gene matches: 7. Germline V gives CDR1 GTSNPN, CDR2 SVGIG (reference sequence). CDR3 residues: CARLADSHEQYF. The CDR3 DNA reads TGTGCCCGACTAGCGGATTCCCACGAGCAGTACTTC.

The DNA of the CDR3 is TGCGCCAGCAGCCCTCCGGACAGGTTTGCCGGGGAGCTGTTTTTT. Translating gives CASSPPDRFAGELFF. This sequence joins TRBV4-1 and TRBJ2-2; 7 bases agree with TRBD1. Germline values: CDR1 MGHRA, CDR2 YSYEKL. There are 15 residues in the CDR3. J was trimmed by 6 bases and V by 4 bases; bases with no gene match: 8.

The chain joins TRBV7-3 to TRBJ2-1; 7 bases match TRBD1. The CDR3 covers 14 residues. Trimming removed 5 bases from V and 4 bases from J; junction bases left unmatched: 5. CDR1 SGHTA and CDR2 FQGTGA come from the germline V gene. The CDR3 reads CASSRDSIYNEQFF. For the CDR3, the DNA is TGTGCCAGCAGCCGGGACAGTATATACAATGAGCAGTTCTTC.

The chain has TRBV4-1 and TRBJ1-1, with TRBD1 as a possible D gene (5 bases). Germline CDR1 is MGHRA and CDR2 is YSYEKL. Trimming removed 8 bases from V and 1 base from J, with 20 bases in between. The CDR3 is made up of 16 amino acids. CDR3 in DNA: TGCGCCAGCTCCCCAACGTTAACCGGGACGAACACTGAAGCTTTCTTT. Translated, it gives CASSPTLTGTNTEAFF.

The V call is TRBV27, the J call TRBJ2-6, with TRBD2 matching over 9 bases. Germline loops: CDR1 MNHEY, CDR2 SMNVEV (reference sequence). V shed 6 bases and J 1 base; nucleotides not matched to a gene: 16. The CDR3 is made up of 20 amino acids. The CDR3 nucleotides are TGTGCCAGCAGATTAACTCCCCTCGGGACTAGCTCGTCTGGGGCCAACGTCCTGACTTTC. The encoded protein is CASRLTPLGTSSSGANVLTF.

This clone was recorded only once. This chain uses TRBV9 with TRBJ1-5; a possible D gene is TRBD1 (5 bases). This CDR3 spans 14 amino acids. The V and J ends lost 0 bases and 6 bases respectively, with 10 bases between them. Germline V gene data show CDR1 as SGDLS and CDR2 as YYNGEE. The CDR3 sequence is CASSVGGGGQPQHF. The CDR3 DNA reads TGTGCCAGCAGCGTAGGCGGGGGGGGTCAGCCCCAGCATTTT.

This clone was detected once. V usage is TRBV3-1 (or the pseudogene TRBV3-2) and J usage is TRBJ2-3; D is ambiguous. Germline V gene lookup returns CDR1 LGHDT and CDR2 YNNKEL (reference sequence). V lost 1 base, J lost 2 bases, and 13 bases lay in between. The CDR3 is 16 residues long. The CDR3 loop is CASSQVTVNHTDTQYF. In nucleotides, the CDR3 is TGTGCCAGCAGCCAAGTAACGGTCAACCACACAGATACGCAGTATTTT.

CDR3 nucleotides: TGTGCCAGCAGAGACAAGCCTCTAAACACCGGGGAGCTGTTTTTT. Protein product: CASRDKPLNTGELFF. This sequence joins TRBV11-2 and TRBJ2-2; no firm D call. Trimming removed 6 bases at V and 2 bases at J, with 13 bases between. Germline loops: CDR1 SGHAT, CDR2 FQNNGV. This CDR3 spans 15 amino acids.

The genes are TRBV9 and TRBJ1-6; TRBD1 aligns across 10 bases. The CDR3 covers 14 residues. Germline CDR1 is SGDLS and CDR2 is YYNGEE. V trimming: 4 bases; J trimming: 8 bases; junction bases outside the gene matches: 3. The CDR3 sequence: CASSFGQGDSPLHF. Here the CDR3 DNA reads TGTGCCAGCAGCTTCGGACAGGGGGATTCACCCCTCCACTTT.

The J gene is TRBJ1-2, the V gene TRBV7-2; a possible D gene is TRBD1 (5 bases). CDR1 is SGHTA, CDR2 FQGNSA, per germline. CDR3 length: 16 amino acids. Trimming removed 5 bases from V and 7 bases from J, with 23 bases in between. The CDR3 sequence: CASSAITGARFFGYTF. In nucleotides, the CDR3 is TGTGCCAGCAGCGCTATTACCGGGGCCCGTTTTTTTGGCTACACCTTC.

The chain is built from TRBV7-2 and TRBJ2-5; D is perhaps TRBD1 or TRBD2 (5 bases each). V was trimmed by 2 bases and J by 4 bases, leaving 8 bases between them. Germline V lookup: CDR1 SGHTA, CDR2 FQGNSA. The CDR3 covers 13 residues. The CDR3 coding sequence is TGTGCCAGCAGCTTAATGGGGGTAGAGACCCAGTACTTC. It is translated as CASSLMGVETQYF.

This clone was recorded once. J is TRBJ2-1 and V is TRBV7-6; TRBD2 matches 7 bases. J gave up 5 bases and V 3 bases, and 7 bases lay outside the gene matches. There are 15 residues in the CDR3. Germline CDR1 is SGHVS and CDR2 is FNYEAQ. CDR3 residues: CASSFLTSADNEQFF. The CDR3 DNA follows: TGTGCCAGCAGCTTCCTTACTAGCGCTGACAATGAGCAGTTCTTC.

A remark on this clone: Within the sample, other DNA sequences also encode this same CDR3. The chain carries TRBV27 and TRBJ1-6; TRBD1 agrees at 8 bases. The germline V gene has CDR1 MNHEY and CDR2 SMNVEV (reference sequence). Trimming at V came to 5 bases and at J to 10 bases, leaving 7 bases not matched to a gene. The CDR3 totals 14 residues. The CDR3 coding sequence is TGTGCCAGCAGTAAAGGACAGGGTGGATCACCCCTCCACTTT. Translating gives CASSKGQGGSPLHF.

This chain uses TRBV7-9 with TRBJ2-7; D not resolved. V gave up 7 bases and J gave up 4 bases, with 8 bases separating them. The CDR3 has 11 amino acids. Germline V gene sequence: CDR1 SEHNR, CDR2 FQNEAQ (reference sequence). CDR3 loop: CASTPGYEQYF. In nucleotides, the CDR3 is TGTGCCAGCACCCCGGGTTACGAGCAGTACTTC.

The V and J genes are TRBV6-2 or TRBV6-3 and TRBJ2-6; D unresolved. V shed 2 bases and J shed 0 bases, with 2 bases lying between them. Germline values: CDR1 MNHEY, CDR2 SVGEGT. The CDR3 covers 14 residues. The CDR3 spells CASSYSSGANVLTF. The CDR3 bases are TGTGCCAGCAGTTACAGCTCTGGGGCCAACGTCCTGACTTTC.

The rearrangement uses TRBV7-2 and TRBJ2-1, with unresolved D. V was shortened by 1 base and J by 8 bases, with 15 bases between the two germline ends. CDR1 and CDR2 from the germline V gene are SGHTA and FQGNSA. CDR3 length: 15 residues. This chain's CDR3 is CASSLVANYGDEQFF. The DNA for the CDR3 is TGTGCCAGCAGCTTAGTGGCCAACTACGGCGATGAGCAGTTCTTC.

The V call is TRBV7-3, the J call TRBJ2-1, with 13 bases aligning to TRBD2. Germline trimming cut 5 bases from V and 4 bases from J; bases unmatched to any gene: 5. Germline V gene sequence: CDR1 SGHTA, CDR2 FQGTGA. CDR3 size: 16 residues. DNA for the CDR3: TGTGCCAGCAGCCCGGCGGGACTAGCGGGGTACAATGAGCAGTTCTTC. It yields the protein CASSPAGLAGYNEQFF.